This T cell receptor (beta chain) was documented in a study of T-cell reconstitution after alpha-beta-depleted transplantation in children. Study-wide results and caveats: Some patients' high day-60 TCRbeta diversity was attributed to recipient cells surviving conditioning. Reportedly, alpha-beta T cells present about two months post-transplant originated from several hundred expanded clones of graft origin. T-cell counts and diversity at one year following transplant were attributed mainly to newly produced T cells.

In its sample, this clonotype was seen many times. The antigen is not known. Researchers prepared the TCRbeta library using unique molecular identifiers, the study reports. TCRdb recomputed calls from the PCR reads with MiXCR, one row per CDR3 protein. The sample gives roughly 200,000 distinct CDR3 sequences, under 8.5% of which show up once; just over 5.5% is in the top ten. V gave up 3 bases and J gave up 4 bases, with 15 bases separating them. There are 15 residues in the CDR3. CDR1 is SGHTA and CDR2 is FQGNSA in the germline V gene. The receptor was isolated from a boy aged 2-9 years with acute lymphoblastic leukemia, due to receive a stem cell transplant. V and J are TRBV7-2 and TRBJ2-5; TRBD2 might be the D (6 bases). This specimen consisted of PBMCs, obtained before TCRalphabeta/CD19-depleted stem cell transplant. In nucleotides, the CDR3 is TGTGCCAGCAGCTTCTCATCGGGGGAAGGAGAGACCCAGTACTTC. Translation gives CASSFSSGEGETQYF.